This TCR beta chain derives from a study of early T cells in non-severe SARS-CoV-2 infection (dated by TCRdb to the early 2020s). Some background on the complete study: TCR sequencing used bulk RNA from unsorted whole blood, so alpha and beta chains could not be paired.

There are 16 amino acids in the CDR3, from cysteine to phenylalanine inclusive. Of the read, only the CDR3 DNA is kept; its 48 bases are in frame from base 1. CDR1 and CDR2, looked up from the germline V gene (reference sequence), are MNHEY and SMNVEV. Trimming removed 8 bases from V and 2 bases from J; the gene matches leave 7 bases unexplained. Results and caveats for the whole study, not just this receptor: Matching against VDJdb was skewed toward anti-spike CD8 responses, likely underestimated virus-specific expansions, and missed private and CD4 specificities.

The library was produced with 5' RACE. The run used a NextSeq 500. Unique molecular identifiers were attached to individual cDNA molecules in the TCR library protocol so that sequencing error and PCR bias could be corrected. TCR alpha and beta chains were both sequenced, and the abundances of alpha and beta sequences in each sample were closely correlated with each other. The study's own analysis went as follows. Decombinator V4 was used to annotate TCR sequences for V gene, J gene and CDR3. TCRs were defined as expanded if a significant change between any two time points was detected under a Poisson model with p below 0.0001. TCR abundances were normalised to the total number of TCRs sequenced in each sample and reported as counts per million. TRAV1-2 paired with TRAJ12, TRAJ20 or TRAJ33 defined MAIT TCRs, while TRAV10 paired with TRAJ18 defined iNKT TCRs. A search of VDJdb, accessed on 1 November 2021, was run for TCRs annotated to CMV, EBV and SARS-CoV-2, with TCRs annotated for multiple antigens excluded. In-frame beta chains were kept once TCRdb had trimmed the public reads at Q25 with fastp and called clones with MiXCR. Entries are consolidated by CDR3 protein sequence, retaining the most common genes and DNA. V and J calls and clone size were set by TCRdb, not the authors. In this sample the table shows 54,000 or so distinct CDR3 sequences, roughly 13% of which occur a single time. The biggest ten clones account for 4.5% to 6% of the sample.

The study was a case-control design nested within a healthcare worker cohort in London, UK, with weekly nasopharyngeal swab PCR tests and blood sampling. Healthcare workers were recruited during the week of the UK lockdown, between 23 and 31 March 2020, and followed weekly for up to roughly 15 weeks. In the case of this clonotype: The antigen this receptor binds is unknown. The sample holds no much larger clone one base away, and base qualities are not on file.

The sequence joins TRBV27 to TRBJ2-2, and 11 junction bases match TRBD1. The clonotype originates from an adult who was a healthcare worker with PCR-confirmed SARS-CoV-2 infection or an uninfected control (not recorded which). The sample comprised whole blood. The nucleotide sequence reads TGTGCCAGCCGCCTCCGGACAGGGGGCAACACCGGGGAGCTGTTTTTT. The resulting protein is CASRLRTGGNTGELFF.